This T cell receptor (beta chain) was sequenced in a study of blood T cell repertoires in COVID-19. At the level of the study: Acute-phase and convalescent COVID-19 samples originated in the United States, Italy and Spain. Sources were T cells, B-cell-depleted T cells, or PBMCs; the material itself was cDNA or gDNA.

The V end was cut by 4 bases, the J end by 7 bases, with 9 bases between. Germline V lookup: CDR1 SGHDT, CDR2 YYEEEE. The CDR3 extends over 12 amino acids. Original analysis: Estimates of nucleated cell counts were drawn from the amplification of reference gene primers. The protocol was immunoSEQ multiplex PCR, while the TCRdb copy is restricted to in-frame clones and leaves out a portion. Clonal size and the V and J genes are those of that table, whereas D and trimming came from the DNA. In the table there are 25,000 to 35,000 clones, about 85% of which are singletons. This clonotype was sampled from a man aged 55 to 70 with active COVID-19. The rearrangement links TRBV5-6 to TRBJ1-5; D might be TRBD1 (6 bases). Source material: peripheral blood. This CDR3 reads CASSDGQQPQHF. The CDR3 bases are TGTGCCAGCAGCGATGGACAGCAGCCCCAGCATTTT.